This T cell receptor beta chain was sequenced during a study of cytomegalovirus exposure and HLA in healthy donors. The V and J ends lost 1 base and 5 bases respectively, with 14 bases between them. CDR3 length equals 15 residues. Germline V gives CDR1 SGHDT, CDR2 YYEEEE. General observations from the study: In a later analysis, DRB1 alleles had the most associated TCRs; HLA-C alleles the fewest. Later work associated approximately 17,000 TCR beta sequences with HLA alleles at 0.05 false discovery rate. Earlier analysis yielded a pattern in which most TCR beta V segments were productive about 87% or about 30% of the time. Fewer N-insertions than the roughly 670-donor mean were reportedly shown by an Asian-associated ancestry cluster in a later analysis.

Researchers ran the PCR with 60 Vbeta and 13 Jbeta primers. The repertoire was sequenced with immunoSEQ multiplex PCR; TCRdb's copy has only in-frame clones and lacks some. Of approximately 150,000 clones detected, 60% to 80% appear once; the ten largest clones hold 6.3%. Details on this clone: What it recognizes is unknown.

This clonotype was obtained from a man aged 40-50 years in good health and CMV-seropositive. Material for sequencing was PBMCs. This chain links TRBV5-6 with TRBJ2-3; D unresolved. The CDR3 region is CASSLLRGPGDTQYF. For the CDR3, the DNA is TGTGCCAGCAGCTTGTTACGTGGGCCTGGAGATACGCAGTATTTT.